This TCR beta chain originates from a study of technical replicates of blood from a few donors. Measured with immunoSEQ multiplex PCR; TCRdb has only the in-frame clones, and not every one. The table lists approximately 58,000 clones, 86% of them singletons, with 5.6% in the top ten. The CDR3 length is 14 residues. Germline loops: CDR1 MNHNY, CDR2 SVGAGI (reference sequence). Trimming took 6 bases from V and 4 from J, leaving 15 bases between them. This receptor was obtained from a human donor in good health. Some clones in this sample may be carry-over from other donors' samples. The chain is built from TRBV6-6 and TRBJ2-5, with unresolved D. The sample taken for sequencing was PBMCs. CDR3 coding DNA: TGTGCCAGCAGCCCTCTAACCTCGGTAGAGACCCAGTACTTC. It yields the protein CASSPLTSVETQYF.